These 16 T cell receptor beta chains were sequenced from one sample in a study of T-cell reconstitution after alpha-beta-depleted transplantation in children. Construction of the TCRbeta library involved unique molecular identifiers. TCRdb processed the PCR reads anew with MiXCR; each CDR3 protein has one entry. The data hold about 70,000 distinct CDR3 sequences, with 11% observed a single time. Specimen: PBMCs, collected before TCRalphabeta/CD19-depleted stem cell transplant. These TCRs come from a boy younger than 18 with acute myeloid leukemia, due to receive a stem cell transplant.

This clonotype has more than one count but fewer than ten. The V and J genes are TRBV19 and TRBJ2-7; 8 bases fit TRBD1. Germline lookup yields CDR1 LNHDA and CDR2 SQIVND (reference sequence). The J segment lost 5 bases and the V segment lost 4 bases, leaving 4 bases of the junction unmatched. The CDR3 has 13 residues. The CDR3 here is CASSSQGADEQYF. In DNA, the CDR3 is TGTGCCAGTAGTAGCCAGGGGGCGGACGAGCAGTACTTC. Based on the CDR3 plus reference TRBV19 and TRBJ2-7, the full variable domain is DGGITQSPKYLFRKEGQNVTLSCEQNLNHDAMYWYRQDPGQGLRLIYYSQIVNDFQKGDIAEGYSVSREKKESFPLTVTSAQKNPTAFYLCASSSQGADEQYFGPGTRLTVT.

In its sample, this clonotype was seen many times. The chain recombines TRBV12-3 or TRBV12-4 with TRBJ2-7, with TRBD1 matching 8 bases. CDR3 length: 17 amino acids. The ends lost 6 bases at V and 0 bases at J; junction bases unmatched: 13. Written as DNA, the CDR3 is TGTGCCAGCAGCCGACATAGGACAGGGACGAGCTCCTACGAGCAGTACTTC. Translated, it gives CASSRHRTGTSSYEQYF.

This clonotype occurred many times. The chain couples TRBV7-8 to TRBJ2-7, with a possible D match to TRBD1 (5 bases). This CDR3 has 16 residues. Germline V gene lookup returns CDR1 SGHVS and CDR2 FQNEAQ. Trimming removed 6 bases from V and 3 bases from J, with 21 bases in between. As DNA, the CDR3 is TGTGCCAGCAGAGGTCAGGGAACCTTATCAAGCTACGAGCAGTACTTC. Its protein is CASRGQGTLSSYEQYF.

This clonotype showed up many times. The CDR3 reads CASSIGPSGGYTF. For the CDR3, the DNA is TGTGCCAGTAGTATAGGGCCCTCTGGTGGCTACACCTTC. This chain connects TRBV19 to TRBJ1-2; D remains unclear. The CDR3 runs to 13 residues. Germline lookup yields CDR1 LNHDA and CDR2 SQIVND (reference sequence). V was pared by 1 base and J by 7 bases, with 10 bases between.

In this sample, this clonotype turned up many times. The chain recombines TRBV15 with TRBJ1-2, with D possibly TRBD1 on 6 matching bases. Germline V gene lookup returns CDR1 LNHNV and CDR2 YYDKDF (reference sequence). This CDR3 has 15 residues. V was pared by 3 bases and J by 4 bases, with 15 bases between. Written as DNA, the CDR3 is TGTGCCACCAGCAGCCAACAGGGCGGGAGCTATGGCTACACCTTC. Translation gives CATSSQQGGSYGYTF. The full variable domain, completed using reference TRBV15 and TRBJ1-2, is DAMVIQNPRYQVTQFGKPVTLSCSQTLNHNVMYWYQQKSSQAPKLLFHYYDKDFNNEADTPDNFQSRRPNTSFCFLDIRSPGLGDTAMYLCATSSQQGGSYGYTFGSGTRLTVV.

This clonotype was detected ten times or more. This chain joins TRBV28 and TRBJ2-3; maybe TRBD2 (5 bases). Germline V gene lookup returns CDR1 MDHEN and CDR2 SYDVKM. CDR3 length: 14 residues. Trimming shortened V by 6 bases and J by 2 bases, and 12 bases separated the two germline ends. The CDR3 sequence is CASSPKRYTDTQYF. The CDR3 region has the DNA TGTGCCAGCAGCCCTAAGCGGTACACAGATACGCAGTATTTT.

The CDR3: CASRPGHVSYEQYF. Here the CDR3 DNA reads TGTGCCAGCAGACCCGGACACGTCTCCTACGAGCAGTACTTC. The chain links TRBV6-1 to TRBJ2-5; D is possibly TRBD1 (5 bases). The closer fit of TRBJ2-7 to the DNA end suggests the J call may be wrong. Germline CDR1 MNHNS, CDR2 SASEGT. The CDR3 consists of 14 residues.

The chain joins TRBV7-1 to TRBJ2-3; D might be TRBD1 or TRBD2, each matching 5 bases. TRBV7-1 is sorted into the ORF group, with uncertain function. Trimming removed 3 bases from V and 4 bases from J, with 17 bases in between. The CDR3 contains 16 residues. CDR3 nucleotides: TGTGCCAGCAGCTCTATTTGGGGGAGATCCGCAGATACGCAGTATTTT. This codes for CASSSIWGRSADTQYF.

This clonotype has ten or more counts. The genes are TRBV7-2 and TRBJ2-1, with TRBD2 matching over 7 bases. The CDR3 length is 13 residues. The V and J ends lost 3 bases and 7 bases, in that order; junction bases with no gene match: 3. The V gene's germline CDR1 is SGHTA and CDR2 FQGNSA. CDR3 protein: CASSFTGGNEQFF. CDR3 nucleotides: TGTGCCAGCAGCTTCACCGGGGGGAATGAGCAGTTCTTC.

This clonotype was counted at least ten times. The chain employs TRBV6-2 or TRBV6-3 and TRBJ2-7; D gene ambiguous. Per germline, CDR1 MNHEY and CDR2 SVGEGT. Trimming removed 6 bases at V and 4 bases at J, with 16 bases between. This CDR3 comprises 14 residues. The CDR3 loop reads CASSSNGLKYEQYV. CDR3 bases: TGTGCCAGCAGCAGCAACGGGCTCAAATACGAGCAGTACGTC.

This clonotype was seen at least ten times. The chain recombines TRBV7-2 with TRBJ1-2; D remains unclear. Per germline, CDR1 SGHTA and CDR2 FQGNSA. This CDR3 has 15 residues. V lost 5 bases and J lost 8, with 21 bases in between. CDR3 amino acids: CASSRDGLRIIGYTF. DNA for the CDR3: TGTGCCAGCAGCCGGGATGGGCTCAGGATAATCGGCTACACCTTC.

This clonotype has ten or more counts. CDR3 sequence reads: CASATGGLAYNEQFF. For the CDR3, the DNA is TGCGCCAGTGCTACAGGGGGCTTAGCGTACAATGAGCAGTTCTTC. This chain connects TRBV5-1 to TRBJ2-1, with 9 bases identical to TRBD1. Germline CDR1 and CDR2: SGHRS and YFSETQ. Unmatched junction bases numbered 10, after V lost 8 bases and J lost 4 bases. This CDR3 contains 15 residues.

The chain recombines TRBV19 with TRBJ2-1; 10 bases agree with TRBD2. The CDR3 has 17 residues. The junction had 7 bases not matched to a gene; V was cut back by 1 base and J by 4 bases. The V gene's germline CDR1 is LNHDA and CDR2 SQIVND (reference sequence). The CDR3 region is CASSIGPTGLAYNEQFF. CDR3 nucleotide sequence: TGTGCCAGTAGTATAGGTCCCACGGGACTAGCGTACAATGAGCAGTTCTTC.

This clonotype has a count of ten or more. The chain joins TRBV15 to TRBJ2-3; the match to TRBD1 covers 8 bases. This CDR3 has 13 amino acids. V lost 8 bases and J lost 3; bases outside the gene matches: 4. Germline CDR1 is LNHNV and CDR2 is YYDKDF (reference sequence). The CDR3 DNA follows: TGTGCCACCCTTGGGGACAGGACAGATACGCAGTATTTT. Its translation is CATLGDRTDTQYF. The variable domain in full, with the rest retrieved from reference TRBV15 and TRBJ2-3, is DAMVIQNPRYQVTQFGKPVTLSCSQTLNHNVMYWYQQKSSQAPKLLFHYYDKDFNNEADTPDNFQSRRPNTSFCFLDIRSPGLGDTAMYLCATLGDRTDTQYFGPGTRLTVL.

This clonotype was found a few times. J is TRBJ1-2 and V is TRBV25-1, with D unresolved. The CDR3 spans 12 residues. The V gene's germline CDR1 is MGHDK and CDR2 SYGVNS. Trimming took 1 base from V and 7 from J, leaving 7 bases between them. The CDR3 DNA is TGTGCCAGCAGTGAATCTAGGAGTGGCTACACCTTC. Protein product: CASSESRSGYTF.

In its sample, this clonotype was seen many times. This rearrangement joins TRBV5-5 to TRBJ1-1; TRBD1 might be the D (6 bases). The CDR3 is 14 residues long. CDR1 SGHKS and CDR2 YYEKEE come from the germline V gene (reference sequence). V was trimmed by 4 bases and J by 3 bases, leaving 13 bases between them. CDR3 coding DNA: TGTGCCAGCAGCCTGACAGGTTCACACACTGAAGCTTTCTTT. This gives the protein CASSLTGSHTEAFF. The full variable domain, rest sourced from reference TRBV5-5 and TRBJ1-1, is DAGVTQSPTHLIKTRGQQVTLRCSPISGHKSVSWYQQVLGQGPQFIFQYYEKEERGRGNFPDRFSARQFPNYSSELNVNALLLGDSALYLCASSLTGSHTEAFFGQGTRLTVV.